This is a list of T cell receptor beta chains from one sample in a study of CD8+CD57+ T cells in acquired aplastic anemia. TCRdb used MiXCR to reprocess the reads, holding one entry per CDR3 protein. The sample shows approximately 65,000 distinct CDR3 sequences, around 55% of them seen only once. Sequenced: sorted CD4+, CD8+, or CD8+CD57+ T cells (not recorded which) from PBMCs. The receptors were gathered from a human donor in good health, serving as a control. Each CDR3 is given with its conserved first and last residue. The D gene is left open where the match is weak. Only part of the rows carry a size: once, few, many, or a class if the clone is expanded.

>TRBJ1-6|TRBV7-8|NA|NA
CASTSDGISPLHF
TGTGCCAGTACCTCGGACGGAATTTCACCCCTCCACTTT
>TRBJ2-1|TRBV20-1|many|TRBD2
CSACRGLAGGPSYNEQFF
TGCAGTGCTTGCCGGGGACTAGCGGGAGGGCCGTCCTACAATGAGCAGTTCTTC
>TRBJ2-5|TRBV20-1|few|TRBD2
CSATGLAGQETQYF
TGCAGTGCCACCGGTTTAGCGGGGCAAGAGACCCAGTACTTC
>TRBJ1-6|TRBV5-1|NA|NA
CASSSSGRGFATNSPLHF
TGCGCCAGCAGTAGTTCGGGCAGGGGCTTTGCAACTAATTCACCCCTCCACTTT
>TRBJ2-3|TRBV9|many|NA
CASSFGATVYTDTQYF
TGTGCCAGCAGCTTCGGGGCTACCGTTTACACAGATACGCAGTATTTT
>TRBJ1-1|TRBV7-2|NA|TRBD1
CASRLGQGTEAFF
TGTGCCAGCAGATTAGGACAGGGCACTGAAGCTTTCTTT
>TRBJ2-7|TRBV19|NA|NA
CASSRSGSYEQYF
TGTGCCAGTAGTAGGTCGGGGTCCTACGAGCAGTACTTC
>TRBJ2-7|TRBV29-1|NA|TRBD2
CSGRTSGCLREEQYF
TGCAGCGGAAGGACTAGCGGATGTTTGAGGGAAGAGCAGTACTTC
>TRBJ1-2|TRBV25-1|NA|NA
CASEDSLLGYGYTF
TGTGCCAGCGAGGACAGCCTCCTCGGCTATGGCTACACCTTC
>TRBJ1-1|TRBV2|NA|NA
CASSERRSDYTEAFF
TGTGCCAGCAGTGAAAGACGGTCAGACTACACTGAAGCTTTCTTT
>TRBJ2-1|TRBV7-3|NA|NA
CASSFQGSNEQFF
TGTGCCAGCAGCTTTCAGGGTAGCAATGAGCAGTTCTTC
>TRBJ2-5|TRBV2|NA|NA
CASSEQGQETQYF
TGTGCCAGCAGTGAGCAGGGGCAAGAGACCCAGTACTTC
>TRBJ1-5|TRBV24-1|NA|NA
CANRDTNQPQHF
TGTGCCAACCGGGACACCAATCAGCCCCAGCATTTT
>TRBJ2-7|TRBV4-1|NA|NA
CASSQSTVGEQYF
TGCGCCAGCAGCCAGTCAACGGTTGGCGAGCAGTACTTC
>TRBJ2-7|TRBV7-8|many|NA
CASSLKRASVTDYEQYF
TGTGCCAGCAGCTTAAAAAGGGCTAGCGTTACTGACTACGAGCAGTACTTC
>TRBJ2-7|TRBV19|medium-sized|NA
CASSPRFGEQYF
TGTGCCAGTAGTCCCCGATTTGGGGAGCAGTACTTC
>TRBJ2-7|TRBV20-1|NA|TRBD1
CSARAGTGTHEQYF
TGCAGTGCTAGAGCTGGGACAGGGACCCACGAGCAGTACTTC
>TRBJ2-5|TRBV20-1|NA|NA
CSATRTQYF
TGCAGTGCGACTCGGACCCAGTACTTC
>TRBJ2-3|TRBV2|medium-sized|NA
CASIRQGLTDTQYF
TGTGCCAGCATACGACAGGGACTCACAGATACGCAGTATTTT
>TRBJ2-7|TRBV20-1|many|NA
CSAGPAGNTNYEQYF
TGCAGTGCTGGACCCGCAGGGAATACCAACTACGAGCAGTACTTC
>TRBJ2-3|TRBV28|many|TRBD1
CASRRRDRDTDTQYF
TGTGCCAGCAGGCGCCGGGACAGGGACACAGATACGCAGTATTTT
>TRBJ1-3|TRBV6-1|NA|NA
CASRTQGRRGNTIYF
TGTGCCAGCAGGACACAGGGACGGCGTGGAAACACCATATATTTT
>TRBJ2-7|TRBV7-3|NA|NA
CASSVQGGYEQYF
TGTGCCAGCAGCGTTCAGGGTGGCTACGAGCAGTACTTC
>TRBJ2-3|TRBV10-2|NA|NA
CASSAASELTDTQYF
TGCGCCAGCAGTGCGGCTAGCGAGCTCACAGATACGCAGTATTTT
>TRBJ2-2|TRBV19|NA|TRBD1
CAGSRSDRAGELFF
TGTGCCGGTAGCCGATCGGACAGGGCAGGGGAGCTGTTTTTT
>TRBJ2-1|TRBV6-4|many|NA
CASSADRSSYNEQFF
TGTGCCAGCAGTGCCGACAGGAGCTCCTACAATGAGCAGTTCTTC
>TRBJ1-1|TRBV19|NA|NA
CASSGLAGLNNEAFF
TGTGCCAGTAGTGGCCTAGCGGGATTAAACAATGAAGCTTTCTTT
>TRBJ1-1|TRBV10-3|many|TRBD1
CAISESTKTGDRGFLEAFF
TGTGCCATCAGTGAGTCGACAAAGACCGGGGACAGGGGCTTTCTTGAAGCTTTCTTT
>TRBJ2-7|TRBV7-2|NA|NA
CASSPVPDYEQYF
TGTGCCAGCAGCCCCGTACCAGACTACGAGCAGTACTTC
>TRBJ1-5|TRBV19|NA|NA
CASSMGGHQPQHF
TGTGCCAGTAGTATGGGGGGACATCAGCCCCAGCATTTT
>TRBJ1-2|TRBV19|NA|TRBD1
CASTPQGFYGYTF
TGTGCCAGTACTCCACAGGGGTTCTATGGCTACACCTTC
>TRBJ2-1|TRBV19|NA|NA
CASKARGEENEQFF
TGTGCCAGTAAAGCCAGGGGAGAAGAAAATGAGCAGTTCTTC
>TRBJ2-7|TRBV19|many|TRBD2
CASEMSGLAGGEQYF
TGTGCCAGTGAGATGTCCGGACTAGCGGGAGGGGAGCAGTACTTC
>TRBJ2-1|TRBV3-1|many|NA
CASSQTGVNNEQFF
TGTGCCAGCAGCCAAACGGGAGTAAACAATGAGCAGTTCTTC
>TRBJ2-5|TRBV9|many|TRBD1
CARPGDRGRQETQYF
TGTGCCAGGCCTGGGGACAGGGGGCGCCAAGAGACCCAGTACTTC
>TRBJ1-2|TRBV30|many|NA
CAWSLRRGYGYTF
TGTGCCTGGAGTCTTAGACGGGGCTATGGCTACACCTTC
>TRBJ1-6|TRBV10-1|NA|NA
CASSESVGFRSPLHF
TGCGCCAGCAGTGAGTCGGTGGGATTTCGGTCACCCCTCCACTTT
>TRBJ1-2|TRBV7-9|NA|NA
CASTPGSQYGYTF
TGTGCCAGCACTCCGGGGTCTCAATATGGCTACACCTTC
>TRBJ1-5|TRBV10-3|NA|NA
CASSLTRNQPRHF
TGTGCCAGCAGTTTGACTCGCAATCAGCCCCGGCATTTT
>TRBJ2-1|TRBV24-1|many|TRBD2
CATSDPTGTSKSGHSNEQFF
TGTGCCACCAGTGACCCAACCGGGACTAGCAAGAGTGGACATTCCAATGAGCAGTTCTTC
>TRBJ1-5|TRBV29-1|medium-sized|NA
CSVVVEGNQPQHF
TGCAGCGTTGTCGTGGAGGGAAATCAGCCCCAGCATTTT
>TRBJ1-2|TRBV20-1|few|NA
CSARVNGDGYTF
TGCAGTGCTAGAGTGAACGGGGATGGCTACACCTTC
>TRBJ2-1|TRBV7-2|many|NA
CASSSGVYNEQFF
TGTGCCAGCAGCTCGGGGGTTTACAATGAGCAGTTCTTC
>TRBJ2-1|TRBV20-1|NA|NA
CSARAFGDSYNEQFF
TGCAGTGCTAGAGCCTTTGGGGACTCCTACAATGAGCAGTTCTTC
>TRBJ2-2|TRBV15|NA|NA
CATSRAFTGELFF
TGTGCCACCAGCAGAGCATTCACCGGGGAGCTGTTTTTT
>TRBJ1-2|TRBV5-6|NA|NA
CASSWTDSYGYTF
TGTGCCAGCAGCTGGACAGACAGCTATGGCTACACCTTC
>TRBJ1-1|TRBV24-1|NA|TRBD1
CATRGQEGNTEAFF
TGTGCCACCAGGGGACAGGAAGGGAACACTGAAGCTTTCTTT
>TRBJ1-2|TRBV29-1|NA|NA
CSVEERDLRGYTF
TGCAGCGTTGAGGAGAGGGACCTTCGAGGCTACACCTTC
>TRBJ1-4|TRBV5-1|many|NA
CASSLDHRVEEKLFF
TGCGCCAGCAGCTTGGACCACAGAGTAGAGGAAAAACTGTTTTTT
>TRBJ1-2|TRBV20-1|NA|TRBD1
CSAQQGEGYGYTF
TGCAGTGCTCAGCAGGGGGAAGGCTATGGCTACACCTTC
>TRBJ2-3|TRBV15|NA|TRBD2
CATSSAGLAGVLDTQYF
TGTGCCACCAGCAGCGCCGGACTAGCGGGAGTCTTAGATACGCAGTATTTT
>TRBJ2-1|TRBV2|once|TRBD2
CASSSWGLAIEQFF
TGTGCCAGCAGTTCTTGGGGACTAGCAATTGAGCAGTTCTTC
>TRBJ1-1|TRBV15|few|NA
CATSREQGNTEAFF
TGTGCCACCAGCAGAGAACAGGGGAACACTGAAGCTTTCTTT
>TRBJ1-2|TRBV5-4|many|TRBD1
CASSFDRGYGYTF
TGTGCCAGCAGCTTCGACAGGGGTTATGGCTACACCTTC
>TRBJ2-5|TRBV20-1|NA|TRBD2
CSADWTSGGETQYF
TGCAGTGCTGATTGGACTAGCGGGGGTGAGACCCAGTACTTC
>TRBJ2-5|TRBV7-3|NA|NA
CASSGTAGEETQYF
TGTGCCAGCAGCGGGACAGCGGGAGAAGAGACCCAGTACTTC
>TRBJ1-6|TRBV20-1|NA|NA
CSANSAPGHSPLHF
TGCAGTGCTAATTCGGCTCCGGGGCATTCACCCCTCCACTTT
>TRBJ1-3|TRBV7-8|many|NA
CASKEERSGNTIYF
TGTGCCAGCAAGGAGGAAAGGTCTGGAAACACCATATATTTT